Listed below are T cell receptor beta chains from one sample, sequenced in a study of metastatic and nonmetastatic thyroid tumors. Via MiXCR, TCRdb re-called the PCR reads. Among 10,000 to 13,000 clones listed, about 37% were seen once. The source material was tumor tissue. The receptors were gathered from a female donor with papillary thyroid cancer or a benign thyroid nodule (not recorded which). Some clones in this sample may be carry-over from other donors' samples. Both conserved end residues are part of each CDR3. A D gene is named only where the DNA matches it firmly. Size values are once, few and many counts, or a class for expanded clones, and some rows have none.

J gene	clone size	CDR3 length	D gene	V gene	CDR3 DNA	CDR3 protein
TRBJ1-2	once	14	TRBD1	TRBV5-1	TGCGCCAGCAGCCAGGGACAGGGGTTCTATGGCTACACCTTC	CASSQGQGFYGYTF
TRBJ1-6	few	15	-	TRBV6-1	TGTGCCAGTACCGGCAAAGACAGACTTAATTCACCCCTCCACTTT	CASTGKDRLNSPLHF
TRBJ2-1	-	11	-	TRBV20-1	TGCAGTGCTAGAGATTACAATGAGCAGTTCTTC	CSARDYNEQFF
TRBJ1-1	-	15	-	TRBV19	TGTGCCAGTAGTATAGTGGGGGAATCGGGCACTGAAGCTTTCTTT	CASSIVGESGTEAFF
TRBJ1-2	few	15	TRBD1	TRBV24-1	TGTGCCACCAGTGATGGCCGGACAGGGGGTTATGGCTACACCTTC	CATSDGRTGGYGYTF
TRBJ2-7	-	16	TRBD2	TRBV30	TGTGCCTGGGCGCGGGGTCTAGCGGGGGTCTCATACGAGCAGTACTTC	CAWARGLAGVSYEQYF
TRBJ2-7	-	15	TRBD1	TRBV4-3	TGCGCCAGCAGCCAAGTGGGGACAGGGGTCTACGAGCAGTACTTC	CASSQVGTGVYEQYF
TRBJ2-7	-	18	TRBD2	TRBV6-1	TGTGCCAGCAGTGATTTGCTAGCGGGAGGGCCTGGTATCTACGAGCAGTACTTC	CASSDLLAGGPGIYEQYF
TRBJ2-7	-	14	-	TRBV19	TGTGCCAGTAGTATAGTGGCGGCTGCCTACGAGCAGTACTTC	CASSIVAAAYEQYF
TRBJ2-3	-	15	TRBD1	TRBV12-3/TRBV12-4	TGTGCCAGCAGTCAGGGACAGATCGTCACAGATACGCAGTATTTT	CASSQGQIVTDTQYF
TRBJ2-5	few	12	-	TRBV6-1	TGTGCCAGCAGTTCGGGGTATGAGACCCAGTACTTC	CASSSGYETQYF
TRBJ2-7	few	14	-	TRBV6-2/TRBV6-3	TGTGCCAGCAGTTGGAGCGGAAGCTCCTACGAGCAGTACTTC	CASSWSGSSYEQYF
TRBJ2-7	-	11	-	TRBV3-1	TGTGCCAGCAGCCAAACGGGCGAGCAGTACTTC	CASSQTGEQYF
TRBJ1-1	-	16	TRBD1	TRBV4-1	TGCGCCAGCAGCCGGACCGGGACAGGGGGTTTCACTGAAGCTTTCTTT	CASSRTGTGGFTEAFF
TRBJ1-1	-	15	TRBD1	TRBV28	TGTGCCAGCAGACCTCCTCGGGACAGTATCACTGAAGCTTTCTTT	CASRPPRDSITEAFF
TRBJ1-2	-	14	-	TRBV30	TGTGCCTGGAGTATGGGGGTTGACAGCTATGGCTACACCTTC	CAWSMGVDSYGYTF
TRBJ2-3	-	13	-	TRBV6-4	TGTGCCAGCGGAAGGATTGCTACAGATACGCAGTATTTT	CASGRIATDTQYF
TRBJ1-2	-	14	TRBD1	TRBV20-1	TGCAGTGCTAGAGATCTAGGACAGGGGGATGGCTACACCTTC	CSARDLGQGDGYTF
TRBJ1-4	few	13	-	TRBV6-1	TGTGCCAGCAGTGACAGGGAGAATGAAAAACTGTTTTTT	CASSDRENEKLFF
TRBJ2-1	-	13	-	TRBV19	TGTGCCAGTAGTATCGTCCCTGGTGGTGAGCAGTTCTTC	CASSIVPGGEQFF
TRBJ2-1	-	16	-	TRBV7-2	TGTGCCAGCAGCTTAGCCGCGGGACTCTATTCCAATGAGCAGTTCTTC	CASSLAAGLYSNEQFF
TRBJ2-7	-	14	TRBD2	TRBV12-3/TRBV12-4	TGTGCCAGCATCTCTAGCGGGAGTCCGGGCGAGCAGTACTTC	CASISSGSPGEQYF
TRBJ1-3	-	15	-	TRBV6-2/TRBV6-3	TGTGCCAGCCAGTTCTTAGGGGGTTCTGGAAACACCATATATTTT	CASQFLGGSGNTIYF
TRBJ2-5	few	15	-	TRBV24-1	TGTGCCACCAGTGATTTAGCAGGGAATGGGGAGACCCAGTACTTC	CATSDLAGNGETQYF
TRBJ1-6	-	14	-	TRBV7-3	TGTGCCAGCAGCTTATCGGGGGGCGATTCACCCCTCCACTTT	CASSLSGGDSPLHF
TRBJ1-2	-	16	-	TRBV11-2	TGTGCCAGCACCCGTACGGGGGGGGTAGATCTCTATGGCTACACCTTC	CASTRTGGVDLYGYTF
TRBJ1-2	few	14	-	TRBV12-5	TGTGCTAGTGGTTCCCCCCAATGGGGAAACGGCTACACCTTC	CASGSPQWGNGYTF
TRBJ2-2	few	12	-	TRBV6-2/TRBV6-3	TGTGCCAGCAAGGATTTCAGCGGGGAGCTGTTTTTT	CASKDFSGELFF
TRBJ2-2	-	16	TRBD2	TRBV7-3	TGTGCCAGCAGCTTACGGGCGGGGGCGAACACCGGGGAGCTGTTTTTT	CASSLRAGANTGELFF
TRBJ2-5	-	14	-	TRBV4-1	TGCGCCAGCAGCCAAGATAGCAGCGGGGAGACCCAGTACTTC	CASSQDSSGETQYF
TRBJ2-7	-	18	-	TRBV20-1	TGCAGTGCTAGAGATTCTTTGGCCGGGGGCCTCCTCATCCACGAGCAGTACTTC	CSARDSLAGGLLIHEQYF
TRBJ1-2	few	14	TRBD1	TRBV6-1	TGTGCCAGCAGCCCCGACAGGGATCTTACTGGCTACACCTTC	CASSPDRDLTGYTF
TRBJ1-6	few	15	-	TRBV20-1	TGCAGTGCTAGAGATAGGGCAGACAGAGAATCACCCCTCCACTTT	CSARDRADRESPLHF
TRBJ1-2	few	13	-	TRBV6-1	TGTGCCAGCAGACAGGGATTTAACTATGGCTACACCTTC	CASRQGFNYGYTF
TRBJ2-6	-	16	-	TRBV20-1	TGCAGTGCTGACTTGACGGGCAGCTCTGGGGCCAACGTCCTGACTTTC	CSADLTGSSGANVLTF
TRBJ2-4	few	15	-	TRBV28	TGTGCCAGCAGTCCCCACAGGGCTCACAAAAACATTCAGTACTTC	CASSPHRAHKNIQYF
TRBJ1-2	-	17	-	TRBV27	TGTGCCAGCAGTTCCCAGTACTCCTTATCAGGGGACTATGGCTACACCTTC	CASSSQYSLSGDYGYTF
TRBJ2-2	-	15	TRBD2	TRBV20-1	TGCAGTGCTAGAGTACACCCTAGCGGCACCGGGGAGCTGTTTTTT	CSARVHPSGTGELFF
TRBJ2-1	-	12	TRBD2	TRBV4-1	TGCGCCAGCAGCCAAGGCGGCGGGAGGAAGTTCTTC	CASSQGGGRKFF
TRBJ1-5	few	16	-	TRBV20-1	TGCAGTGCTAGAGATCTAAGGGAAGGACAGAATCAGCCCCAGCATTTT	CSARDLREGQNQPQHF
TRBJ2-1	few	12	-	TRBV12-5	TGTGCTAGTGGTTTCCAGGGGAATGAGCAGTTCTTC	CASGFQGNEQFF
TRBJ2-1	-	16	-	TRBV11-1	TGTGCCAGCAGCTTAAGACCAACTCTCTCCTACAATGAGCAGTTCTTC	CASSLRPTLSYNEQFF
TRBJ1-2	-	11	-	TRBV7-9	TGTGCCAGCAGCCCGGGGGTTTCCGGGCACTTC	CASSPGVSGHF
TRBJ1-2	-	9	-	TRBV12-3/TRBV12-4	TGTGCCAGCAGTTCGGGGGACACCTTC	CASSSGDTF
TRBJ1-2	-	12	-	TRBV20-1	TGCAGGACTACAGGGAACGACTATGGCTACACCTTC	CRTTGNDYGYTF
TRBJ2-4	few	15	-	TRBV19	TGTGCCAGTAGCGACACGGACCCAGCCAAAAACATTCAGTACTTC	CASSDTDPAKNIQYF
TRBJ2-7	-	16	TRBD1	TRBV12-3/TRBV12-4	TGTGCCAGCAGTTCCTCCCCGGGACAGCTCGCCTACGAGCAGTACTTC	CASSSSPGQLAYEQYF
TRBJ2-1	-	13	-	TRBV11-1	TGTGCCAGCAGACCTTCTCCCCCCACCGAGCTCGACTTC	CASRPSPPTELDF
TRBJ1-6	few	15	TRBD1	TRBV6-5	TGTGCCAGCAGTTACTCAGGGACAGATAATTCACCCCTCCACTTT	CASSYSGTDNSPLHF
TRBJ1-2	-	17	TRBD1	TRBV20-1	TGCAGTGCTAGAGGTTCAGGACAGGGGCCCGCCCCATATGGCTACACCTTC	CSARGSGQGPAPYGYTF
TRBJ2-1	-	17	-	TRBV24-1	TGTGCCACCAGTGACGCCGGGGGCGGTCGAGCGGGACATGAGCAGTTCTTC	CATSDAGGGRAGHEQFF
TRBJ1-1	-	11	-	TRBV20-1	TGCAGAGCTGTGAGTGGGACTGAAGCTTTCTTT	CRAVSGTEAFF